This is a list of T cell receptor beta chains from one sample in a study of OX40 agonist ivuxolimab in advanced cancers. Clones were read by immunoSEQ multiplex PCR, and TCRdb kept only the in-frame ones, dropping some. The sample has under 65,000 clones; more than 85% are singletons. This sample comprised CD4+ or CD8+ T cells sorted from blood, obtained in a trial of the OX40 agonist ivuxolimab. The receptors originated from an adult with an advanced solid tumor such as melanoma, head and neck, liver or kidney cancer. Both conserved end residues are part of each CDR3.

v_gene,j_gene,len,CDR3aa
TRBV9,TRBJ1-5,15,CASSLGQGGGQPQHF
TRBV4-3,TRBJ2-7,15,CASSQDTSDFGEQYF
TRBV18,TRBJ2-1,17,CASSASSGREALSEQFF
TRBV5-5,TRBJ1-1,15,CASSLLTQRGTEAFF
TRBV2,TRBJ2-2,15,CASSGGTSNTGELFF
TRBV5-1,TRBJ1-3,15,CASSLSGDSGNTIYF
TRBV19,TRBJ1-2,16,CASSAPGGAGAYGYTF
TRBV4-1,TRBJ2-3,16,CASSQDRTRGTDTQYF
TRBV7-2,TRBJ2-3,15,CASSQWTGPTDTQYF
TRBV6-1,TRBJ2-3,17,CASSALSTGTSTDTQYF
TRBV7-9,TRBJ1-1,12,CASSLEAGMFLF
TRBV19,TRBJ2-7,17,CASSIMVGLAGSYEQYF